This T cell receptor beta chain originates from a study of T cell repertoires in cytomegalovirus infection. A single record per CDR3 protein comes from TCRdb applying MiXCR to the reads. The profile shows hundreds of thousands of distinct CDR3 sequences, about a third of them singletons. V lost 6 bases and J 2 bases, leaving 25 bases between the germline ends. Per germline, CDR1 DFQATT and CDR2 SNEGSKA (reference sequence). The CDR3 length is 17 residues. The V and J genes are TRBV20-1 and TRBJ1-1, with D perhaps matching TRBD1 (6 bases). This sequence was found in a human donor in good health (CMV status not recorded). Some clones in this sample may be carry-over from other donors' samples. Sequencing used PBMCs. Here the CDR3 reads CSAPNPGHRDQNTEAFF. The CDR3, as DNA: TGCAGTGCACCGAACCCGGGACATAGGGACCAAAACACTGAAGCTTTCTTT.